What follows are 2 T cell receptor beta chains derived from one specimen sequenced in a study of T-cell reconstitution after alpha-beta-depleted transplantation in children. Preparation of the TCRbeta library used unique molecular identifiers. From the PCR reads, TCRdb called clonotypes with MiXCR, one entry per CDR3 protein. The sample has around 190,000 distinct CDR3 sequences, 6.6% seen once; the top ten hold approximately 5.7%. Specimen: PBMCs, collected before TCRalphabeta/CD19-depleted stem cell transplant. The receptors here all came from a boy younger than 10 with acute lymphoblastic leukemia, due to receive a stem cell transplant.

The gene calls are TRBV20-1 and TRBJ1-6, with D possibly TRBD1 on 5 matching bases. Per the germline V gene, CDR1 is DFQATT and CDR2 is SNEGSKA (reference sequence). Deletions cut 6 bases from V and 5 bases from J, with 11 bases between. The CDR3 totals 13 residues. The DNA for the CDR3 is TGCAGTGCAGGGGATGCCCATAATTCACCCCTCCACTTT. It yields the protein CSAGDAHNSPLHF.

The table lists this clonotype with many counts. The genes are TRBV7-9 and TRBJ1-2, with 10 bases fitting TRBD1. With 5 bases clipped from V and 10 bases from J, the junction kept 4 bases outside the gene matches. Per germline, CDR1 SEHNR and CDR2 FQNEAQ (reference sequence). This CDR3 contains 12 residues. The CDR3 here is CASSPGTGAYTF. The CDR3 nucleotides read TGTGCCAGCAGCCCCGGGACAGGGGCCTACACCTTC.